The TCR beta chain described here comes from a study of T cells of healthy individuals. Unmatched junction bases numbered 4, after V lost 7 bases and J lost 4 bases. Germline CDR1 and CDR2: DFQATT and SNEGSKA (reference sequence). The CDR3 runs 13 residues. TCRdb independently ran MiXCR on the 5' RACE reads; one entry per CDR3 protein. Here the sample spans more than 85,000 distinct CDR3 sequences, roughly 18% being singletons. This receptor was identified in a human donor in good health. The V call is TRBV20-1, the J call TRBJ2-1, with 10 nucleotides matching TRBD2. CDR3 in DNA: TGCAGTGTCCCAGCGGGGGGGTACAATGAGCAGTTCTTC. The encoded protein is CSVPAGGYNEQFF.